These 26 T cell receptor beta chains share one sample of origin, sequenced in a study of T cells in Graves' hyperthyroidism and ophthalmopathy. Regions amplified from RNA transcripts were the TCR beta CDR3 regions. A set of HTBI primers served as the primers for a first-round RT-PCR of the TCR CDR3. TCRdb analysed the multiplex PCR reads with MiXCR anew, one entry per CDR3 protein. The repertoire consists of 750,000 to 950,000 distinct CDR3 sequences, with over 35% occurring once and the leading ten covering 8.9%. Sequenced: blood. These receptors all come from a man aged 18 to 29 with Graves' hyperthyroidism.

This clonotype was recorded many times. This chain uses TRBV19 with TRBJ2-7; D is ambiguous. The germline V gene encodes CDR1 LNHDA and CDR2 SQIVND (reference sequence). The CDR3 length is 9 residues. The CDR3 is CEGSYEQYF. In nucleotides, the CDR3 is TGTGAAGGCAGCTACGAGCAGTACTTC. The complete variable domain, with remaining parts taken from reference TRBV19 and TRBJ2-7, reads DGGITQSPKYLFRKEGQNVTLSCEQNLNHDAMYWYRQDPGQGLRLIYYSQIVNDFQKGDIAEGYSVSREKKESFPLTVTSAQKNPTAFYLCEGSYEQYFGPGTRLTVT.

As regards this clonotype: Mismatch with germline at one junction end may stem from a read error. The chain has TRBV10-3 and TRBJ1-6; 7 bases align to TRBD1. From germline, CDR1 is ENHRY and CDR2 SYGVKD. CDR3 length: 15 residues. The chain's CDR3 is CASSDFPPTGAPLHF. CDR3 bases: TGTGCCAGCAGTGATTTTCCACCAACAGGGGCACCCCTCCACTTT.

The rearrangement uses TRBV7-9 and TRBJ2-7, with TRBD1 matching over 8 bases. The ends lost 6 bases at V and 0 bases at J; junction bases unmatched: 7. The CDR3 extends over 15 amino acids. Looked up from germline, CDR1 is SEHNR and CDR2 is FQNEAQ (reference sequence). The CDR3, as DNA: TGTGCCAGCAGTTACAGGACAGGGATCTCCTACGAGCAGTACTTC. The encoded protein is CASSYRTGISYEQYF. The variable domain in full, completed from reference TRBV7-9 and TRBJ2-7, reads DTGVSQNPRHKITKRGQNVTFRCDPISEHNRLYWYRQTLGQGPEFLTYFQNEAQLEKSRLLSDRFSAERPKGSFSTLEIQRTEQGDSAMYLCASSYRTGISYEQYFGPGTRLTVT.

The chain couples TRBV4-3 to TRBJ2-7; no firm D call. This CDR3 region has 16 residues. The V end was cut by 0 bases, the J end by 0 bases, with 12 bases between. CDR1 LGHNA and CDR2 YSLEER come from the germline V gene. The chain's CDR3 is CASSQEADVRSYEQYF. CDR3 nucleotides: TGCGCCAGCAGCCAAGAAGCTGACGTCCGCTCCTACGAGCAGTACTTC.

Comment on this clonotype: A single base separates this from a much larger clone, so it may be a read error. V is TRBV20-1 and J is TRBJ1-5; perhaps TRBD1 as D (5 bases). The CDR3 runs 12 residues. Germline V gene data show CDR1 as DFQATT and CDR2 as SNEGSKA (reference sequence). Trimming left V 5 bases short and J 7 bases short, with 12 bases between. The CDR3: CSARQRGQPQHF. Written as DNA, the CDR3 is TGCAGTGCTCGCCAGCGGGGCCAGCCCCAGCATTTT.

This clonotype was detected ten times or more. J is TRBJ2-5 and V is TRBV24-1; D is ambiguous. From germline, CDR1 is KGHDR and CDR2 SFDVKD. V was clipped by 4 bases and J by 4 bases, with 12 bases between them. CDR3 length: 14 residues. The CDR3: CATSDPGVGETQYF. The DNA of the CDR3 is TGTGCCACCAGTGACCCCGGAGTGGGAGAGACCCAGTACTTC.

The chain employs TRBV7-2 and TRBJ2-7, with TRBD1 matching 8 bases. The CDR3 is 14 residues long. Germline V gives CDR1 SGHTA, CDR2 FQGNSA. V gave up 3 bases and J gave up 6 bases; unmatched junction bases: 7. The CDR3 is CASSFQGAGGEQYF. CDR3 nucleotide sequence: TGTGCCAGCAGCTTTCAGGGGGCTGGGGGCGAGCAGTACTTC.

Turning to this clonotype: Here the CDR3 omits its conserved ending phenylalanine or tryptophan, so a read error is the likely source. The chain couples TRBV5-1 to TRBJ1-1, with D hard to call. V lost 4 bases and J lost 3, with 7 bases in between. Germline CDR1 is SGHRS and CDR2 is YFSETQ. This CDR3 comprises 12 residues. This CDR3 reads CASSPPDTEAFL. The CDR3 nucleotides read TGCGCCAGCAGCCCGCCGGACACTGAAGCTTTCCTT.

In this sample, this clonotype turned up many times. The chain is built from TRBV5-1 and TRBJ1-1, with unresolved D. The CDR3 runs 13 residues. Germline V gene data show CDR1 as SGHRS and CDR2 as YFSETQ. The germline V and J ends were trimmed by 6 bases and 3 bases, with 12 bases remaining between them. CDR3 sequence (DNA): TGCGCCAGCACCACGGACGGTTACACTGAAGCTTTCTTT. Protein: CASTTDGYTEAFF.

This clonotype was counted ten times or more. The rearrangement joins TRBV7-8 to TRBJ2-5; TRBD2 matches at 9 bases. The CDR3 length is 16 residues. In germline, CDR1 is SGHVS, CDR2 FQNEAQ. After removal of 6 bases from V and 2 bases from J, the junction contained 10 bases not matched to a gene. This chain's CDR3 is CASRGGLAGRQETQYF. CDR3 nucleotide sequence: TGTGCCAGCAGGGGGGGGCTAGCGGGGAGACAAGAGACCCAGTACTTC.

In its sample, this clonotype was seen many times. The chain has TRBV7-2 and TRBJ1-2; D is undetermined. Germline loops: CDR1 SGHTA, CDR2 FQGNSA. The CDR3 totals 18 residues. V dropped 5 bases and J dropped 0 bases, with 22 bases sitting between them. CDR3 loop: CASSDTVSHPGANYGYTF. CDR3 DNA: TGTGCCAGCAGCGATACGGTATCACATCCCGGCGCTAACTATGGCTACACCTTC.

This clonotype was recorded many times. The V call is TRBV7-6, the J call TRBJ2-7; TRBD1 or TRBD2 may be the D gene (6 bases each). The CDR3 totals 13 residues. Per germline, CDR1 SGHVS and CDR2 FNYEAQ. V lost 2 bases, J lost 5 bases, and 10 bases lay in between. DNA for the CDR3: TGTGCCAGCAGCTTATCCGGGGGCGACGAGCAGTACTTC. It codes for CASSLSGGDEQYF.

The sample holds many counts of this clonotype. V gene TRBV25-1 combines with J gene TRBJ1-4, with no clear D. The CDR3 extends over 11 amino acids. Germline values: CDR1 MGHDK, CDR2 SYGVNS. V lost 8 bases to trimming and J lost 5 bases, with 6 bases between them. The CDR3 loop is CASDKNEKLFF. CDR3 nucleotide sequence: TGTGCCAGCGACAAAAATGAAAAACTGTTTTTT.

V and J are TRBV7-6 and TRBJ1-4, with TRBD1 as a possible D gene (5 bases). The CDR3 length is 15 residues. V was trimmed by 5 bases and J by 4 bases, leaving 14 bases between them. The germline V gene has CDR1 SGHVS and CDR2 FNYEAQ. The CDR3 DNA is TGTGCCAGCAGCCCGGGGGTATCTTTTAATGAAAAACTGTTTTTT. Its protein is CASSPGVSFNEKLFF.

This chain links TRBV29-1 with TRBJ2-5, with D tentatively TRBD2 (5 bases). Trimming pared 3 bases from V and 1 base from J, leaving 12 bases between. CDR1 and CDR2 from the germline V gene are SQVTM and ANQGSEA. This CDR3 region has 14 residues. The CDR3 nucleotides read TGCAGCGTTGACCCCGGACGGGGCCAAGAGACCCAGTACTTC. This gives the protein CSVDPGRGQETQYF. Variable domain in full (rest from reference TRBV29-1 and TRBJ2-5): SAVISQKPSRDICQRGTSLTIQCQVDSQVTMMFWYRQQPGQSLTLIATANQGSEATYESGFVIDKFPISRPNLTFSTLTVSNMSPEDSSIYLCSVDPGRGQETQYFGPGTRLLVL.

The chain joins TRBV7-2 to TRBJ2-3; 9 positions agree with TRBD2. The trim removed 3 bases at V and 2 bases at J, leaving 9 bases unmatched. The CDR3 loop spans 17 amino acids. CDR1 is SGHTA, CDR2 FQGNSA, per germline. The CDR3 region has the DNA TGTGCCAGCAGCTTTCTACCCCTAGCGGGACTCACAGATACGCAGTATTTT. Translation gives CASSFLPLAGLTDTQYF. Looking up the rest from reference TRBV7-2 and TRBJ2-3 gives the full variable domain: GAGVSQSPSNKVTEKGKDVELRCDPISGHTALYWYRQSLGQGLEFLIYFQGNSAPDKSGLPSDRFSAERTGGSVSTLTIQRTQQEDSAVYLCASSFLPLAGLTDTQYFGPGTRLTVL.

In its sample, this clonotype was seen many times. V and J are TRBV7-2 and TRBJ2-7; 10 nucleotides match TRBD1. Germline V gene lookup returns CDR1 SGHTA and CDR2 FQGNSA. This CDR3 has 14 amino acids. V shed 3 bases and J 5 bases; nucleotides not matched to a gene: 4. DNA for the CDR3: TGTGCCAGCAGCTTTGACAGGGGGCCGAACGAGCAGTACTTC. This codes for CASSFDRGPNEQYF.

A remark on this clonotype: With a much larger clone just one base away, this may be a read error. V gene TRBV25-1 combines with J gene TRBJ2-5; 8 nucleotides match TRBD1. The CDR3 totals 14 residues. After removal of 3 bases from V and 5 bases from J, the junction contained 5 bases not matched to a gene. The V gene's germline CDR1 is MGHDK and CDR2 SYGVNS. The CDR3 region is CASSDTGGRETQYF. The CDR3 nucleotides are TGTGCCAGCAGTGATACAGGGGGGAGGGAGACCCAGTACTTC.

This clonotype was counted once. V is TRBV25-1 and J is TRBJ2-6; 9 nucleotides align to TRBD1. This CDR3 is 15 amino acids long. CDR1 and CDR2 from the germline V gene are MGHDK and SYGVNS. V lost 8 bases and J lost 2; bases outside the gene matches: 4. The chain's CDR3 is CASGGDRAGANVLTF. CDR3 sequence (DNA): TGTGCCAGCGGAGGGGACAGGGCTGGGGCCAACGTCCTGACTTTC.

The CDR3 DNA sequence: TGTGCCAGCAGTTCCTCGACATATTCTGGAAACACCATATATTTT. Its protein product is CASSSSTYSGNTIYF. The V call is TRBV6-5, the J call TRBJ1-3; D not certain. Trimming stripped 4 bases from V and 1 base from J, with 11 bases between. This CDR3 region has 15 residues. Germline V lookup: CDR1 MNHEY, CDR2 SVGAGI.

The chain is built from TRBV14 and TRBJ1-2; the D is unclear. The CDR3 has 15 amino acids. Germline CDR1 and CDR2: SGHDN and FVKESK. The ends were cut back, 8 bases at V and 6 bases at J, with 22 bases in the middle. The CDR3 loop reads CASSWTPAMANGYTF. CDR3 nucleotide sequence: TGTGCCAGCTCCTGGACCCCGGCGATGGCCAATGGCTACACCTTC.

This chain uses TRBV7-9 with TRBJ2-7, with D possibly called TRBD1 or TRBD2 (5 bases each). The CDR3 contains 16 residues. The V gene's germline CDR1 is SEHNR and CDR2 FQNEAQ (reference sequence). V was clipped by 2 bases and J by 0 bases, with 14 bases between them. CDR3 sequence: CASSLYFGDGSYEQYF. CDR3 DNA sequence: TGTGCCAGCAGCTTATATTTTGGGGACGGCTCCTACGAGCAGTACTTC.

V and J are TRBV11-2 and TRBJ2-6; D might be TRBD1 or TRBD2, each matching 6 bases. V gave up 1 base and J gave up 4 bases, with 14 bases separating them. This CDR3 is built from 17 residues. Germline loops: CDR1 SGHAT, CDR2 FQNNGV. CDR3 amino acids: CASSLVRQAGGANVLTF. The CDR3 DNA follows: TGTGCCAGCAGCTTAGTCCGACAGGCGGGAGGGGCCAACGTCCTGACTTTC.

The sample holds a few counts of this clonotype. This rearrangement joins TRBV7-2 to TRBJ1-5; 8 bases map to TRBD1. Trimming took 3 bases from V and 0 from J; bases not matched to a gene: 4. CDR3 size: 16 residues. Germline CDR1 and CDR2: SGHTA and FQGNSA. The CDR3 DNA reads TGTGCCAGCAGCTTGGGACAGGCGTATAGCAATCAGCCCCAGCATTTT. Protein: CASSLGQAYSNQPQHF.

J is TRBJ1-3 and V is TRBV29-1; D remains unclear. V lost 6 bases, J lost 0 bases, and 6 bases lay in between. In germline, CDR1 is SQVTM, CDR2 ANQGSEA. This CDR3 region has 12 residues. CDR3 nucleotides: TGCAGCGTGGACGGCTCTGGAAACACCATATATTTT. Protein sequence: CSVDGSGNTIYF.

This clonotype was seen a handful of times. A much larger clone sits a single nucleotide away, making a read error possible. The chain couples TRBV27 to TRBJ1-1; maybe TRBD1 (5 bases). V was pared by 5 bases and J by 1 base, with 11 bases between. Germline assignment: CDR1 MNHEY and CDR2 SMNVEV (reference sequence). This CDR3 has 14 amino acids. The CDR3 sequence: CASSVQGPNTEAFF. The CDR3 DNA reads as TGTGCCAGCAGTGTGCAGGGCCCGAACACTGAAGCTTTCTTT.